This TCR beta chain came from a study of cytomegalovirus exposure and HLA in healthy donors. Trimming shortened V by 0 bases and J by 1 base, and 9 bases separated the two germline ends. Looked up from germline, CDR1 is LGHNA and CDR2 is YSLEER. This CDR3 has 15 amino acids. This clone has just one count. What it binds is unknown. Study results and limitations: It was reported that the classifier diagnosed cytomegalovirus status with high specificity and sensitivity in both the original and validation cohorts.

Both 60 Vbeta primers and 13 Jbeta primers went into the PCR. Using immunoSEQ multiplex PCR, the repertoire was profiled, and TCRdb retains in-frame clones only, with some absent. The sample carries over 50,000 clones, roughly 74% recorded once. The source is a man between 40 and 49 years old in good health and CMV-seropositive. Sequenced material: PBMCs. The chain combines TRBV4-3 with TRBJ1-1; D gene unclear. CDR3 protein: CASSQEGPGNTEAFF. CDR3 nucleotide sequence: TGCGCCAGCAGCCAAGAGGGCCCAGGGAACACTGAAGCTTTCTTT.